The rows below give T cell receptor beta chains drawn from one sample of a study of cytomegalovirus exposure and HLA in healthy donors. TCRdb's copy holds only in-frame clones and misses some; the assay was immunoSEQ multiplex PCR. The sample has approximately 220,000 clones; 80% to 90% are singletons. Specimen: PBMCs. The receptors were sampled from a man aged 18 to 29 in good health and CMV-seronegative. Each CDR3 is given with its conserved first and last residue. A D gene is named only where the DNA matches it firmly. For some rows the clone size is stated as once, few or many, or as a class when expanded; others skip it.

CDR3: CASSEWGGGSGANVLTF; DNA: TGTGCCAGCAGTGAATGGGGCGGTGGATCTGGGGCCAACGTCCTGACTTTC; V: TRBV28; size: .; D: .; J: TRBJ2-6
CDR3: CASSHLGEGDVYF; DNA: TGTGCCAGCAGCCACTTGGGGGAGGGCGACGTGTACTTC; V: TRBV7-2; size: .; D: TRBD2; J: TRBJ2-4
CDR3: CASSSRLAPYGYTF; DNA: TGTGCCAGCAGTTCTCGACTGGCGCCTTATGGCTACACCTTC; V: TRBV27; size: .; D: .; J: TRBJ1-2
CDR3: CASSMSGTDTQYF; DNA: TGTGCCAGTAGTATGTCAGGAACAGATACGCAGTATTTT; V: TRBV19; size: .; D: .; J: TRBJ2-3
CDR3: CASSVDAGGVALAFF; DNA: TGTGCCAGCAGCGTTGACGCGGGGGGCGTGGCTTTGGCTTTCTTT; V: TRBV9; size: once; D: .; J: TRBJ1-1
CDR3: CASSETSGTVSGNTIYF; DNA: TGTGCCAGCAGTGAAACCTCCGGGACAGTCTCTGGAAACACCATATATTTT; V: TRBV6-1; size: .; D: TRBD1; J: TRBJ1-3
CDR3: CASSPIPGYDPPGELFF; DNA: TGTGCCAGCAGCCCTATTCCGGGATATGATCCCCCCGGGGAGCTGTTTTTT; V: TRBV7-9; size: .; D: .; J: TRBJ2-2
CDR3: CASSSTGTGHDEQYF; DNA: TGTGCCAGCAGTTCTACCGGGACAGGGCACGACGAGCAGTACTTC; V: TRBV6-5; size: .; D: TRBD1; J: TRBJ2-7
CDR3: CASSSARQGLNSPLHF; DNA: TGCGCCAGCAGCTCAGCCCGACAGGGCCTTAATTCACCCCTCCACTTT; V: TRBV5-1; size: .; D: TRBD1; J: TRBJ1-6
CDR3: CAGIRDTEEAFF; DNA: TGTGCCGGAATTAGGGACACAGAGGAAGCTTTCTTT; V: TRBV6-1; size: .; D: .; J: TRBJ1-1
CDR3: CASSISQGIYEQYF; DNA: TGTGCCAGTAGTATCAGCCAGGGCATCTACGAGCAGTACTTC; V: TRBV19; size: .; D: .; J: TRBJ2-7
CDR3: CASSQDRQGLGYTF; DNA: TGCGCCAGCAGCCAAGATAGGCAGGGGCTCGGCTACACCTTC; V: TRBV4-3; size: .; D: .; J: TRBJ1-2
CDR3: CARSGKRETEAFF; DNA: TGTGCCAGAAGCGGGAAACGGGAGACTGAAGCTTTCTTT; V: TRBV5-3; size: few; D: .; J: TRBJ1-1
CDR3: CASSSAGTSWRNDEQYF; DNA: TGTGCCAGCAGCTCGGCCGGGACTAGCTGGCGAAATGACGAGCAGTACTTC; V: TRBV5-6; size: .; D: TRBD2; J: TRBJ2-7
CDR3: CATSRRTSGSADTQYF; DNA: TGTGCCACCAGCAGACGGACTAGCGGGAGCGCAGATACGCAGTATTTT; V: TRBV15; size: .; D: TRBD2; J: TRBJ2-3
CDR3: CATGAGWNTDTQYF; DNA: TGTGCCACCGGGGCGGGGTGGAACACAGATACGCAGTATTTT; V: TRBV15; size: .; D: .; J: TRBJ2-3
CDR3: CASSINSRGDGYTF; DNA: TGTGCCAGTAGTATCAACTCCAGGGGCGATGGCTACACCTTC; V: TRBV19; size: .; D: .; J: TRBJ1-2
CDR3: CAIQDGTGRYGYTF; DNA: TGTGCCATACAAGACGGGACAGGGCGCTATGGCTACACCTTC; V: TRBV28; size: .; D: TRBD1; J: TRBJ1-2
CDR3: CASSRGGTGEAFF; DNA: TGTGCCAGCAGTAGAGGTGGGACAGGTGAAGCTTTCTTT; V: TRBV6-5; size: .; D: TRBD1; J: TRBJ1-1
CDR3: CASSLVSGTGELFF; DNA: TGTGCCAGCAGTTTGGTGTCAGGTACCGGGGAGCTGTTTTTT; V: TRBV27; size: once; D: .; J: TRBJ2-2
CDR3: CASRQGFLVNTEAFF; DNA: TGTGCCAGCAGGCAGGGTTTTCTGGTAAACACTGAAGCTTTCTTT; V: TRBV7-8; size: .; D: .; J: TRBJ1-1
CDR3: CASSQGGWTGGASADTQYF; DNA: TGCGCCAGCAGCCAAGGGGGGTGGACAGGGGGCGCTTCCGCAGATACGCAGTATTTT; V: TRBV4-3; size: .; D: TRBD1; J: TRBJ2-3
CDR3: CASSYSGTYEQYF; DNA: TGTGCCAGCAGTTACAGCGGGACCTACGAGCAGTACTTC; V: TRBV6-5; size: few; D: TRBD2; J: TRBJ2-7
CDR3: CASSLGGGGQPQHF; DNA: TGCGCCAGCAGCTTGGGAGGGGGTGGTCAGCCCCAGCATTTT; V: TRBV5-1; size: once; D: .; J: TRBJ1-5
CDR3: CSASTGSEAFF; DNA: TGCAGTGCTAGCACAGGCTCTGAAGCTTTCTTT; V: TRBV20-1; size: .; D: .; J: TRBJ1-1
CDR3: CASSFFEGGIETDTQYF; DNA: TGTGCCAGCAGCTTCTTCGAGGGCGGGATTGAGACAGATACGCAGTATTTT; V: TRBV5-6; size: .; D: .; J: TRBJ2-3
CDR3: CASSPSVSGAYNEQFF; DNA: TGTGCCAGCAGCCCCAGTGTTAGCGGGGCCTACAATGAGCAGTTCTTC; V: TRBV4-2; size: .; D: TRBD2; J: TRBJ2-1
CDR3: CASSRYLGLAGGSEQYF; DNA: TGTGCCAGCAGCAGATACCTGGGACTAGCGGGAGGTAGCGAGCAGTACTTC; V: TRBV5-5; size: .; D: TRBD2; J: TRBJ2-7
CDR3: CASTRGITYNEQFF; DNA: TGTGCCAGCACCAGGGGGATCACCTACAATGAGCAGTTCTTC; V: TRBV2; size: .; D: TRBD1; J: TRBJ2-1
CDR3: CASRSAANEKLFF; DNA: TGTGCCAGCAGGAGCGCGGCTAATGAAAAACTGTTTTTT; V: TRBV7-6; size: .; D: .; J: TRBJ1-4
CDR3: CASRQTGTLDGYTF; DNA: TGTGCCAGCAGACAAACCGGGACTCTCGATGGCTACACCTTC; V: TRBV11-2; size: .; D: .; J: TRBJ1-2
CDR3: CASSRRLAGDTQYF; DNA: TGCGCCAGCAGCCGAAGACTAGCGGGAGATACGCAGTATTTT; V: TRBV4-3; size: .; D: TRBD2; J: TRBJ2-3